This T cell receptor beta chain was obtained from a study of blood T cells in healthy people across ages. Through a sample-barcoded 5' primer and a J-beta primer mix, a second PCR was run for 7 to 11 cycles. TCRdb reprocessed the 5' RACE reads with MiXCR, giving one entry per CDR3 protein. The table shows roughly 1.7 million distinct CDR3 sequences, with roughly 30% occurring only once. This clonotype was detected a few times. The antigen remains undetermined. General study findings and limits: TCR beta diversity was tightly associated with the proportion of naive T cells. Comparison with aged donors showed that long-lived donors had more naive CD4+ cells and higher diversity.

Germline V lookup: CDR1 MNHNS, CDR2 SASEGT. After removal of 7 bases from V and 7 bases from J, the junction contained 9 bases not matched to a gene. The length of the CDR3 is 15 residues. Total RNA, at least 5.5 micrograms per sample, was extracted from PBMCs. Material: blood. The clonotype originates from a woman in her twenties or thirties in good health. The V and J genes are TRBV6-1 and TRBJ2-1; the match to TRBD1 covers 11 bases. CDR3 sequence reads: CASTDRRDRGNEQFF. In DNA form, the CDR3 reads TGTGCCAGCACGGATCGCAGGGACAGGGGGAATGAGCAGTTCTTC.